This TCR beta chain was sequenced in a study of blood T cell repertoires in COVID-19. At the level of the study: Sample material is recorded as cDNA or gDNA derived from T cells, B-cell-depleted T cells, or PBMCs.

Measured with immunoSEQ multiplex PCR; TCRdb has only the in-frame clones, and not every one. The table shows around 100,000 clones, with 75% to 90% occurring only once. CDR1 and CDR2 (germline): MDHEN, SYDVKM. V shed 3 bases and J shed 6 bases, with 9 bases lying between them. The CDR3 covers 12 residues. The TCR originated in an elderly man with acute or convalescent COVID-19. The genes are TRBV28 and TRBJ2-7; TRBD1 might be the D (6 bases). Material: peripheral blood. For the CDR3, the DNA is TGTGCCAGCAGTTTCTTCAGGGGCGAGCAGTACTTC. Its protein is CASSFFRGEQYF.